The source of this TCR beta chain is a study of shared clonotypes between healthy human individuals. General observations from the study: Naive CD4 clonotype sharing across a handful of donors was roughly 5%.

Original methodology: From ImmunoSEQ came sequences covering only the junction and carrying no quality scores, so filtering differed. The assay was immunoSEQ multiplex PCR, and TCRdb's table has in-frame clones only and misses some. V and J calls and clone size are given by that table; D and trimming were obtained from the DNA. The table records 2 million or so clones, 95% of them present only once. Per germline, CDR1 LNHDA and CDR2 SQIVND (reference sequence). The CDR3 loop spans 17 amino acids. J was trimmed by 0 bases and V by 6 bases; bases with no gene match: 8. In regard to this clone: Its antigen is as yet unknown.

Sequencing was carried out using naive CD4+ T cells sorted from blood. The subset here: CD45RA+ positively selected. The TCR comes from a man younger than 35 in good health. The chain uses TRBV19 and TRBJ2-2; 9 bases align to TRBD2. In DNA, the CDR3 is TGTGCCAGTAGGCGGGGTAGCGGGAGCTCGAACACCGGGGAGCTGTTTTTT. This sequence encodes CASRRGSGSSNTGELFF.